The entry below gives a single TCR beta chain sequence along with its context. Its antigen is not identified. This sample is drawn from a study of type 1 regulatory T cells. Study information: This in vitro CD4 product, T-allo10, is enriched for Tr1 cells and alloantigen-specific. Broader study findings: Type 1 regulatory T cells had a more restricted TCR repertoire than non-type 1 regulatory T cells.

TCRdb redid the calling of the reads with MiXCR, one entry per CDR3 protein. In the table there are about 71,000 distinct CDR3 sequences, less than 25% of which are singletons. Sequenced input: cultured type 1 regulatory T (Tr1) cells, either the whole culture or a sorted fraction (not recorded which). This clonotype was sampled from a human donor in good health.

This chain's CDR3 is CASSGGRASTDTQYF. The CDR3 nucleotides read TGTGCCAGCAGCGGGGGAAGGGCTAGCACAGATACGCAGTATTTT. This sequence joins TRBV7-8 and TRBJ2-3; D possibly uses TRBD1 or TRBD2 (5 bases each). The CDR3 spans 15 residues. Germline lookup yields CDR1 SGHVS and CDR2 FQNEAQ. Trimming took 5 bases from V and 0 from J, leaving 12 bases between them.